Sequencing of this T cell receptor (beta chain) was carried out in a study of T-cell reconstitution after alpha-beta-depleted transplantation in children. The sample holds many counts of this clonotype. Its target is unknown. Germline assignment: CDR1 DFQATT and CDR2 SNEGSKA (reference sequence). This CDR3 contains 14 residues. The V end was cut by 6 bases, the J end by 0 bases, with 14 bases between. Overall study findings and caveats: Some patients owed their high day-60 TCRbeta diversity to surviving recipient T cells and thymic progenitors. Expanded graft clones, several hundred of them, were reportedly the source of alpha-beta T cells about two months after transplant. At the one-year point after transplant, T-cell counts and TCRbeta diversity were found to come mostly from T cells that had been newly produced.

During its preparation, the TCRbeta library received unique molecular identifiers. TCRdb redid the calling of the PCR reads with MiXCR, one entry per CDR3 protein. The sample yields 700,000 to 950,000 distinct CDR3 sequences, 15% to 20% seen once. The origin of this receptor is a male patient under 18 who had a stem cell transplant for acute lymphoblastic leukemia, so the T cells may come from the graft donor. The sample here was PBMCs, mostly from graft donor cells, taken 360 days after TCRalphabeta/CD19-depleted stem cell transplant. The rearrangement uses TRBV20-1 and TRBJ1-1; D is perhaps TRBD1 (5 bases). CDR3 in DNA: TGCAGTGCGACAGAGGGGAGCATGAACACTGAAGCTTTCTTT. It yields the protein CSATEGSMNTEAFF.